A single sample is the source of the 29 T cell receptor beta chains below, sequenced in a study of T cell responses to AZD1222 COVID-19 vaccine. Using immunoSEQ multiplex PCR, the repertoire was profiled, and TCRdb retains in-frame clones only, with some absent. Among roughly 93,000 clones listed, 86% were seen once. Sample: peripheral blood, taken on day 0 of AZD1222 vaccination. These receptors all stem from an adult in good health.

The V and J genes are TRBV7-2 and TRBJ1-2; possibly TRBD1 for D (6 bases). CDR1 is SGHTA and CDR2 is FQGNSA in the germline V gene. V was clipped by 6 bases and J by 5 bases, with 13 bases between them. The CDR3 runs 13 residues. CDR3 protein: CASSRDRSYGYTF. CDR3 bases: TGTGCCAGCAGTCGAGACAGGTCTTATGGCTACACCTTC.

The chain is built from TRBV3-1 (or the pseudogene TRBV3-2) and TRBJ2-2; no reliable D call. V lost 1 base to trimming and J lost 1 base, with 4 bases between them. The CDR3 spans 14 residues. Germline V gene sequence: CDR1 LGHDT, CDR2 YNNKEL (reference sequence). CDR3 nucleotide sequence: TGTGCCAGCAGCCAAGGCGGGAACACCGGGGAGCTGTTTTTT. This encodes CASSQGGNTGELFF.

V gene TRBV3-1 (or the pseudogene TRBV3-2) combines with J gene TRBJ1-6; D is unclear. This CDR3 comprises 16 residues. Germline CDR1 is LGHDT and CDR2 is YNNKEL (reference sequence). V was trimmed by 1 base and J by 9 bases, leaving 16 bases between them. CDR3 in amino acids: CASSQVMGQFRSPLHF. The CDR3 bases are TGTGCCAGCAGCCAAGTGATGGGTCAGTTTCGTTCACCCCTCCACTTT.

This chain uses TRBV4-1 with TRBJ2-7, with 8 bases that match TRBD1. CDR1 is MGHRA and CDR2 is YSYEKL in the germline V gene. V gave up 4 bases and J gave up 7 bases; unmatched junction bases: 12. This CDR3 is 15 amino acids long. CDR3 coding DNA: TGCGCCAGCAGCCTCGGGCGGCAGGGGGCTTTAGAGCAGTACTTC. Translating gives CASSLGRQGALEQYF.

This clone has just one count. This chain joins TRBV12-2 and TRBJ2-1. TRBV12-2 is labeled a pseudogene. This CDR3 region has 17 residues. CDR3 residues: CASRELPARAPYNEQFF. CDR3 nucleotide sequence: TGTGCAAGTCGCGAACTGCCCGCTAGGGCGCCCTACAATGAGCAGTTCTTC.

This clone was found a few times. The chain links TRBV11-3 to TRBJ1-4, with 10 nucleotides matching TRBD1. The CDR3 runs 15 residues. J gave up 6 bases and V 6 bases, and 7 bases lay outside the gene matches. Germline CDR1 SGHNT, CDR2 YENEEA. The CDR3 region is CASRGGQGVDEKLFF. CDR3 in DNA: TGTGCCAGCAGGGGTGGACAGGGGGTTGATGAAAAACTGTTTTTT.

This sequence joins TRBV6-2 or TRBV6-3 and TRBJ1-3; D not certain. This CDR3 has 14 amino acids. Trimming took 7 bases from V and 0 from J, leaving 10 bases between them. CDR1 MNHEY and CDR2 SVGEGT come from the germline V gene. The CDR3 nucleotides are TGTGCCAGCACCCCCGGGAACTCTGGAAACACCATATATTTT. Encoded protein: CASTPGNSGNTIYF.

The genes are TRBV7-3 and TRBJ2-1; no clear D. CDR3 length: 13 amino acids. Trimming stripped 4 bases from V and 5 bases from J, with 9 bases between. CDR1 is SGHTA, CDR2 FQGTGA, per germline. Written as DNA, the CDR3 is TGTGCCAGCAGCTACGACGGTAACAATGAGCAGTTCTTC. Protein: CASSYDGNNEQFF. The variable domain in full, completed from reference TRBV7-3 and TRBJ2-1, reads GAGVSQTPSNKVTEKGKYVELRCDPISGHTALYWYRQSLGQGPEFLIYFQGTGAADDSGLPNDRFFAVRPEGSVSTLKIQRTERGDSAVYLCASSYDGNNEQFFGPGTRLTVL.

J is TRBJ2-2 and V is TRBV5-4; 9 nucleotides match TRBD1. This CDR3 comprises 15 residues. V shed 0 bases and J 5 bases; nucleotides not matched to a gene: 2. Germline V gene lookup returns CDR1 SGHNT and CDR2 YYREEE (reference sequence). The CDR3 DNA follows: TGTGCCAGCAGCTTGGGACAGGGGGTTACCGGGGAGCTGTTTTTT. It is translated as CASSLGQGVTGELFF.

The chain couples TRBV30 to TRBJ1-5, with no clear D. V was cut by 3 bases and J by 4 bases, with 10 bases left in between. The CDR3 is 13 amino acids. The germline V gene encodes CDR1 GTSNPN and CDR2 SVGIG (reference sequence). The chain's CDR3 is CAWRGRTNQPQHF. In DNA form, the CDR3 reads TGTGCCTGGAGAGGACGGACTAATCAGCCCCAGCATTTT.

This rearrangement joins TRBV27 to TRBJ2-5; 16 bases agree with TRBD2. The CDR3 has 18 residues. The germline V gene encodes CDR1 MNHEY and CDR2 SMNVEV (reference sequence). Losses at the gene ends were 5 bases for V and 4 bases for J; bases not matched to a gene: 10. This CDR3 reads CASSKPGLAGGLGETQYF. Written as DNA, the CDR3 is TGTGCCAGCAGTAAACCGGGACTAGCGGGGGGGCTTGGAGAGACCCAGTACTTC.

The V and J genes are TRBV30 and TRBJ1-2; D is unresolved. V lost 2 bases and J lost 8, with 9 bases in between. CDR1 is GTSNPN and CDR2 is SVGIG in the germline V gene (reference sequence). The CDR3 runs 11 residues. The CDR3 reads CAWSMWEGYTF. The DNA of the CDR3 is TGTGCCTGGAGTATGTGGGAAGGCTACACCTTC.

The rearrangement joins TRBV28 to TRBJ2-7, with unresolved D. This CDR3 has 13 amino acids. CDR1 is MDHEN and CDR2 is SYDVKM in the germline V gene. V lost 3 bases and J lost 0, with 6 bases in between. The chain's CDR3 is CASSLGSSYEQYF. CDR3 in DNA: TGTGCCAGCAGTTTGGGCAGCTCCTACGAGCAGTACTTC.

This clone was found a few times. The rearrangement joins TRBV2 to TRBJ2-3; the match to TRBD2 covers 9 bases. V lost 5 bases to trimming and J lost 2 bases; unmatched junction nucleotides: 8. CDR1 is SNHLY and CDR2 is FYNNEI in the germline V gene. The CDR3 sequence is 16 residues long. The CDR3 is CASSPTLAGITDTQYF. CDR3 DNA sequence: TGTGCCAGCAGTCCTACGCTAGCGGGAATCACAGATACGCAGTATTTT.

V is TRBV5-6 and J is TRBJ2-7; maybe TRBD1 (5 bases). Trimming shortened V by 6 bases and J by 3 bases, and 7 bases separated the two germline ends. This CDR3 is built from 11 residues. Germline V gene lookup returns CDR1 SGHDT and CDR2 YYEEEE. This CDR3 reads CASTRGYEQYF. The CDR3 DNA is TGTGCCAGCACAAGGGGCTACGAGCAGTACTTC.

The rearrangement uses TRBV27 and TRBJ2-1, with 14 bases matching TRBD2. Germline-derived CDR1 and CDR2 are MNHEY and SMNVEV (reference sequence). V trimming: 4 bases; J trimming: 16 bases; junction bases outside the gene matches: 3. CDR3 length: 12 residues. The CDR3 loop is CASSSGLAGVFF. The CDR3 coding sequence is TGTGCCAGCAGTTCGGGACTAGCGGGAGTTTTCTTC.

J is TRBJ1-1 and V is TRBV19, with D tentatively TRBD1 (5 bases). Trimming pared 6 bases from V and 1 base from J, leaving 18 bases between. The CDR3 length is 16 residues. Germline loops: CDR1 LNHDA, CDR2 SQIVND (reference sequence). This CDR3 reads CASRVYVGQRNTEAFF. The CDR3 DNA reads as TGTGCCAGTAGAGTCTATGTGGGGCAGCGGAACACTGAAGCTTTCTTT. Drawing the rest from reference TRBV19 and TRBJ1-1, the complete variable domain is DGGITQSPKYLFRKEGQNVTLSCEQNLNHDAMYWYRQDPGQGLRLIYYSQIVNDFQKGDIAEGYSVSREKKESFPLTVTSAQKNPTAFYLCASRVYVGQRNTEAFFGQGTRLTVV.

The chain couples TRBV16 to TRBJ1-1; the match to TRBD1 covers 8 bases. CDR1 is KGHSY, CDR2 FQNENV, per germline. The CDR3 is 15 residues long. V was pared by 1 base and J by 1 base, with 2 bases of the junction left unmatched. In nucleotides, the CDR3 is TGTGCCAGCAGCCAATGGGGGACAGGGAACACTGAAGCTTTCTTT. Translating it yields CASSQWGTGNTEAFF.

Written as DNA, the CDR3 is TGTGCCAGCAGCGTAGAAGGCAGTTTATACACTGAAGCTTTCTTT. Amino acid sequence: CASSVEGSLYTEAFF. The chain links TRBV9 to TRBJ1-1; no definite D call. V dropped 0 bases and J dropped 3 bases, with 12 bases sitting between them. The CDR3 totals 15 residues. The germline gives CDR1 SGDLS, CDR2 YYNGEE.

This chain uses TRBV27 with TRBJ1-2; TRBD1 aligns across 7 bases. Germline V gene lookup returns CDR1 MNHEY and CDR2 SMNVEV (reference sequence). V was pared by 5 bases and J by 9 bases, with 9 bases of the junction left unmatched. The CDR3 is 13 amino acids. The CDR3 DNA reads TGTGCCAGCAGTCTCCGGGACAGTGGAAGCTACACCTTC. Protein product: CASSLRDSGSYTF.

The V call is TRBV5-4, the J call TRBJ2-2; TRBD2 matches at 9 bases. CDR3 size: 17 residues. With V trimmed by 2 bases and J by 4 bases, 9 bases remained unmatched. The germline gives CDR1 SGHNT, CDR2 YYREEE (reference sequence). CDR3 loop: CASSFISGSVTTGELFF. The CDR3 DNA reads as TGTGCCAGCAGCTTTATTAGCGGGAGCGTGACCACCGGGGAGCTGTTTTTT.

The chain joins TRBV19 to TRBJ1-3; 7 bases line up with TRBD1. With V trimmed by 5 bases and J by 4 bases, 5 bases remained unmatched. The CDR3 consists of 14 residues. Germline CDR1 and CDR2: LNHDA and SQIVND (reference sequence). CDR3 bases: TGTGCCAGTAGTGTACAGGGGACCGGAAACACCATATATTTT. Amino acid sequence: CASSVQGTGNTIYF.

The chain recombines TRBV10-1 with TRBJ1-5, with D uncertain. V was pared by 0 bases and J by 6 bases, with 3 bases between. Germline V gene lookup returns CDR1 WNHNN and CDR2 SYGVQD (reference sequence). The CDR3 has 12 residues. CDR3 loop: CASSESGQPQHF. In DNA, the CDR3 is TGCGCCAGCAGTGAGTCCGGTCAGCCCCAGCATTTT.

The chain recombines TRBV7-8 with TRBJ2-7; D may correspond to TRBD1 or TRBD2 (5 bases each). Looked up from germline, CDR1 is SGHVS and CDR2 is FQNEAQ. The CDR3 loop spans 15 amino acids. V lost 5 bases and J lost 0, with 14 bases in between. CDR3 region: CASSPHQGPSYEQYF. CDR3 bases: TGTGCCAGCAGCCCCCATCAGGGACCCTCCTACGAGCAGTACTTC. The complete variable domain, with remaining parts taken from reference TRBV7-8 and TRBJ2-7, reads GAGVSQSPRYKVAKRGQDVALRCDPISGHVSLFWYQQALGQGPEFLTYFQNEAQLDKSGLPSDRFFAERPEGSVSTLKIQRTQQEDSAVYLCASSPHQGPSYEQYFGPGTRLTVT.

The rearrangement uses TRBV6-5 and TRBJ1-1; tentatively, D is TRBD1 (5 bases). The CDR3 sequence is 14 residues long. Between the trimmed V and J ends, which lost 6 bases and 1 base, there was a span of 12 bases. CDR1 MNHEY and CDR2 SVGAGI come from the germline V gene. CDR3 region: CASRGDDWNTEAFF. As DNA, the CDR3 is TGTGCCAGCAGGGGGGATGACTGGAACACTGAAGCTTTCTTT.

This clone was found once. In DNA, the CDR3 is TGTGCCTGGAGTGTAGGGAGTGAGCAGTTCTTC. Its protein product is CAWSVGSEQFF. The chain links TRBV30 to TRBJ2-1; possibly TRBD2 for D (5 bases). Deletions cut 0 bases from V and 9 bases from J, with 6 bases between. CDR1 GTSNPN and CDR2 SVGIG come from the germline V gene (reference sequence). CDR3 length: 11 amino acids.

The chain uses TRBV30 and TRBJ2-2; 10 bases map to TRBD2. After removal of 5 bases from V and 0 bases from J, the junction contained 12 bases not matched to a gene. The CDR3 totals 18 residues. The V gene's germline CDR1 is GTSNPN and CDR2 SVGIG (reference sequence). In DNA form, the CDR3 reads TGTGCCTGGGTTCCTAGCGGGAGTAGCCCCCCGAACACCGGGGAGCTGTTTTTT. Protein product: CAWVPSGSSPPNTGELFF. Full variable domain (rest looked up from reference TRBV30 and TRBJ2-2): SQTIHQWPATLVQPVGSPLSLECTVEGTSNPNLYWYRQAAGRGLQLLFYSVGIGQISSEVPQNLSASRPQDRQFILSSKKLLLSDSGFYLCAWVPSGSSPPNTGELFFGEGSRLTVL.

The chain is built from TRBV7-9 and TRBJ2-7; the D is unclear. Trimming cost V 1 base and J 0 bases, with 10 bases left between them. The CDR3 loop spans 15 amino acids. The germline CDR1 and CDR2 sequences are SEHNR and FQNEAQ (reference sequence). CDR3 amino acids: CASSLEAGNSYEQYF. The CDR3 DNA reads as TGTGCCAGCAGCTTAGAGGCAGGCAACTCCTACGAGCAGTACTTC.

This chain uses TRBV7-2 with TRBJ1-3; no clear D gene. V was pared by 5 bases and J by 4 bases, with 9 bases between. This CDR3 comprises 13 residues. The germline CDR1 and CDR2 sequences are SGHTA and FQGNSA. CDR3 region: CASSDPTGNTIYF. The CDR3 region has the DNA TGTGCCAGCAGCGACCCGACAGGAAACACCATATATTTT. The complete variable domain, with remaining parts taken from reference TRBV7-2 and TRBJ1-3, reads GAGVSQSPSNKVTEKGKDVELRCDPISGHTALYWYRQSLGQGLEFLIYFQGNSAPDKSGLPSDRFSAERTGGSVSTLTIQRTQQEDSAVYLCASSDPTGNTIYFGEGSWLTVV.